Shown below are 11 T cell receptor beta chains from a single sample sequenced in a study of T-cell memory formation after mild COVID-19. TCRdb re-called the 5' RACE reads through MiXCR, storing one row per CDR3 protein. Among 250,000 to 350,000 distinct CDR3 sequences listed, 15% to 20% were seen once. The sequenced sample consisted of PBMCs or a T cell subset sorted from them (not recorded which). The receptors originated from a man in his late teens or twenties who had mild COVID-19 (a few samples of this study predate the infection). Cell type and time point are not known.

This chain links TRBV7-6 with TRBJ2-1; 7 nucleotides agree with TRBD2. Germline values: CDR1 SGHVS, CDR2 FNYEAQ. This CDR3 has 13 amino acids. J gave up 4 bases and V 5 bases, and 2 bases lay outside the gene matches. The CDR3 DNA sequence: TGTGCCAGCAGCCCCGGGGGGTACAATGAGCAGTTCTTC. Its translation: CASSPGGYNEQFF.

This clonotype was counted between two and nine times. The chain couples TRBV5-1 to TRBJ1-4; 7 positions match TRBD1. CDR1 is SGHRS, CDR2 YFSETQ, per germline. V shed 3 bases and J 5 bases; nucleotides not matched to a gene: 4. This CDR3 is built from 14 residues. CDR3 sequence reads: CASSSTGQNEKLFF. CDR3 bases: TGCGCCAGCAGCTCGACGGGACAGAATGAAAAACTGTTTTTT.

The rearrangement links TRBV20-1 to TRBJ2-2; 8 bases match TRBD2. The CDR3 contains 18 residues. Germline V gene data show CDR1 as DFQATT and CDR2 as SNEGSKA (reference sequence). Losses at the gene ends were 0 bases for V and 4 bases for J; bases not matched to a gene: 13. This CDR3 is CSARDRTGGYPITGELFF. CDR3 nucleotides: TGCAGTGCTAGAGATCGCACGGGGGGGTACCCTATCACCGGGGAGCTGTTTTTT.

The chain employs TRBV19 and TRBJ2-3, with a possible D match to TRBD2 (6 bases). The germline V gene has CDR1 LNHDA and CDR2 SQIVND (reference sequence). Trimming took 4 bases from V and 2 from J, leaving 10 bases between them. This CDR3 contains 14 residues. CDR3 in DNA: TGTGCCAGTAGTACCCGACTAGACACAGATACGCAGTATTTT. Amino acid sequence: CASSTRLDTDTQYF.

In its sample, this clonotype was seen a few times. Its ends do not fully match the called genes, so a read error is possible. The chain recombines TRBV6-5 with TRBJ2-1; 9 nucleotides align to TRBD1. CDR3 length: 14 residues. Germline assignment: CDR1 MNHEY and CDR2 SVGAGI. The CDR3 loop is CASSYTGTGNGQFF. CDR3 bases: TGTGCCAGCAGTTACACAGGGACAGGGAATGGGCAGTTCTTC.

J is TRBJ2-7 and V is TRBV7-2, with 9 bases that match TRBD2. Germline CDR1 and CDR2: SGHTA and FQGNSA. The CDR3 consists of 15 residues. The junction had 4 bases not matched to a gene; V was cut back by 3 bases and J by 1 base. CDR3 region: CASSFAAGGSYEQYF. The CDR3 bases are TGTGCCAGCAGCTTCGCAGCGGGGGGTTCCTACGAGCAGTACTTC.

The chain recombines TRBV7-9 with TRBJ1-1, with unresolved D. The CDR3 runs to 13 residues. The ends were cut back, 5 bases at V and 4 bases at J, with 11 bases in the middle. Per the germline V gene, CDR1 is SEHNR and CDR2 is FQNEAQ (reference sequence). The chain's CDR3 is CASSPPLGTEAFF. The CDR3 coding sequence is TGTGCCAGCAGCCCCCCCCTCGGCACTGAAGCTTTCTTT.

The chain employs TRBV29-1 and TRBJ1-1; D gene ambiguous. The V gene's germline CDR1 is SQVTM and CDR2 ANQGSEA. V lost 6 bases to trimming and J lost 3 bases, with 11 bases between them. The CDR3 is made up of 12 amino acids. CDR3: CSVAPWDTEAFF. CDR3 DNA: TGCAGCGTGGCGCCTTGGGACACTGAAGCTTTCTTT.

V gene TRBV9 combines with J gene TRBJ2-5; D unresolved. Germline V gene sequence: CDR1 SGDLS, CDR2 YYNGEE. The CDR3 extends over 15 amino acids. Trimming took 0 bases from V and 4 from J, leaving 13 bases between them. This CDR3 reads CASSVGGLVSETQYF. CDR3 nucleotides: TGTGCCAGCAGCGTAGGTGGTTTAGTATCAGAGACCCAGTACTTC. The complete variable domain, with remaining parts taken from reference TRBV9 and TRBJ2-5, reads DSGVTQTPKHLITATGQRVTLRCSPRSGDLSVYWYQQSLDQGLQFLIQYYNGEERAKGNILERFSAQQFPDLHSELNLSSLELGDSALYFCASSVGGLVSETQYFGPGTRLLVL.

This clonotype has just a few counts. The chain is built from TRBV20-1 and TRBJ2-7, with TRBD2 identical over 9 bases. Trimming cost V 3 bases and J 11 bases; bases outside gene matches: 8. Germline loops: CDR1 DFQATT, CDR2 SNEGSKA (reference sequence). The CDR3 length is 12 residues. CDR3 protein: CSARTSGDGKYF. The CDR3 DNA sequence: TGCAGTGCTAGGACTAGCGGAGATGGGAAGTACTTC.

This clonotype was counted a few times. The chain couples TRBV12-3 or TRBV12-4 to TRBJ1-1; 7 nucleotides agree with TRBD1. The trim removed 5 bases at V and 5 bases at J, leaving 11 bases unmatched. The CDR3 is 15 amino acids. The CDR3 DNA is TGTGCCAGCAGTAGGGGACAGACACGAGGAACTGAAGCTTTCTTT. Translating it yields CASSRGQTRGTEAFF.